The clone carrying this T cell receptor (beta chain) was counted a few times. Its antigen is still unknown. The data are from a study of T cell responses to AZD1222 COVID-19 vaccine. Overall study: Second-dose groups at about 4 or about 12 weeks were pooled.

Study-wide results and caveats: Researchers took repertoire samples only after the peak T cell response had come. Donors, mostly white British, included more females; clonal diversity was possibly underestimated. Only a handful of AZD1222 recipients tested seropositive at baseline.

TCRdb's table, derived via immunoSEQ multiplex PCR, lists solely in-frame clones and lacks some. This sample has roughly 99,000 clones; about 90% occur once, and the top ten carry approximately 22%. Sample: peripheral blood, taken on day 0 of AZD1222 vaccination. This clonotype originated in an adult in good health.

As DNA, the CDR3 is TGTGCCAGCAGTGAACAGGCAGCTGGGGCCAACGTCCTGACTTTC. It yields the protein CASSEQAAGANVLTF. This sequence joins TRBV2 and TRBJ2-6, with D unresolved. Trimming took off 2 bases at V and 2 bases at J, with 7 bases between the two ends. This CDR3 contains 15 residues. Germline CDR1 and CDR2: SNHLY and FYNNEI.